One sample yielded the 18 T cell receptor beta chains listed below, sequenced in a study of CD8 T cells in ankylosing spondylitis. Which antigens these TCRs recognize remains unknown. TCRdb processed the 5' RACE reads anew with MiXCR; each CDR3 protein has one entry. This table holds under 850,000 distinct CDR3 sequences, 15% to 20% found once. Study findings and constraints: Ankylosing spondylitis blood seemed to carry a telltale TCR beta motif made of fewer than 10 highly homologous variants.

Sequencing was carried out using blood, either unsorted or a sorted T cell fraction (not recorded which). Receptor source: a male donor with ankylosing spondylitis.

The chain carries TRBV11-1 and TRBJ2-2; 11 bases are a match to TRBD1. After removal of 5 bases from V and 8 bases from J, the junction contained 10 bases not matched to a gene. Looked up from germline, CDR1 is SGHAT and CDR2 is FQDESV (reference sequence). This CDR3 is 16 amino acids long. CDR3 region: CASSLRTGGEPGELFF. DNA of the CDR3: TGTGCCAGCAGCCTTCGGACAGGGGGCGAACCAGGGGAGCTGTTTTTT.

The chain links TRBV7-2 to TRBJ1-1; a weak D match, TRBD1 (6 bases). CDR3 length: 17 amino acids. Trimming took 2 bases from V and 3 from J, leaving 19 bases between them. CDR1 and CDR2 from the germline V gene are SGHTA and FQGNSA. The CDR3 sequence: CASSLRGGAGRYTEAFF. The CDR3, as DNA: TGTGCCAGCAGCTTACGGGGGGGCGCGGGACGGTACACTGAAGCTTTCTTT. The variable domain in full, completed from reference TRBV7-2 and TRBJ1-1, reads GAGVSQSPSNKVTEKGKDVELRCDPISGHTALYWYRQSLGQGLEFLIYFQGNSAPDKSGLPSDRFSAERTGGSVSTLTIQRTQQEDSAVYLCASSLRGGAGRYTEAFFGQGTRLTVV.

This chain joins TRBV12-3 or TRBV12-4 and TRBJ1-1; D might be TRBD1 (6 bases). The CDR3 runs to 15 residues. V was shortened by 6 bases and J by 5 bases, with 19 bases between the two germline ends. The CDR3 sequence: CASSTLGRGSTEAFF. As DNA, the CDR3 is TGTGCCAGCAGCACTTTGGGCAGGGGAAGTACTGAAGCTTTCTTT.

The chain recombines TRBV20-1 with TRBJ1-1; tentatively, D is TRBD1 (6 bases). The CDR3 length is 14 residues. The germline CDR1 and CDR2 sequences are DFQATT and SNEGSKA (reference sequence). Trimming took 3 bases from V and 6 from J, leaving 17 bases between them. CDR3 coding DNA: TGCAGTGCTAGCTTGGCAGGGGCGCGGGCTGAAGCTTTCTTT. This encodes CSASLAGARAEAFF.

The chain combines TRBV6-6 with TRBJ2-1, with a possible D match to TRBD1 (5 bases). V gave up 7 bases and J gave up 16 bases, with 23 bases separating them. Germline CDR1 MNHNY, CDR2 SVGAGI (reference sequence). CDR3 length: 13 residues. CDR3 region: CASTYDSPTPAFF. Here the CDR3 DNA reads TGTGCCAGCACCTATGACAGCCCAACTCCAGCATTCTTC.

This clonotype was observed a few times. V is TRBV4-1 and J is TRBJ2-5; weak D call: TRBD2 (5 bases). In germline, CDR1 is MGHRA, CDR2 YSYEKL. The CDR3 has 13 residues. Trimming removed 8 bases at V and 0 bases at J, with 10 bases between. CDR3 loop: CASLGRDQETQYF. The DNA for the CDR3 is TGCGCCAGCTTAGGGCGGGACCAAGAGACCCAGTACTTC.

This chain links TRBV7-9 with TRBJ1-1, with D hard to call. Trimming shortened V by 10 bases and J by 7 bases, and 13 bases separated the two germline ends. The CDR3 is 11 amino acids. The germline CDR1 and CDR2 sequences are SEHNR and FQNEAQ (reference sequence). The CDR3 DNA follows: TGTGCCACCGCAGGTCTTGATGAAGCTTTCTTT. It yields the protein CATAGLDEAFF.

The chain uses TRBV21-1 and TRBJ2-1. TRBV21-1 is reported as a pseudogene. The CDR3 contains 18 residues. Written as DNA, the CDR3 is TGTGCCAGCAGCAAACTGTGGCCACATTTGAAAAACTACAATGAGCAGTTCTTC. It specifies CASSKLWPHLKNYNEQFF.

The J gene is TRBJ2-1, the V gene TRBV7-2, with 10 positions matching TRBD2. V was pared by 6 bases and J by 4 bases, with 6 bases of the junction left unmatched. Germline V gene sequence: CDR1 SGHTA, CDR2 FQGNSA. This CDR3 contains 15 residues. The CDR3 region has the DNA TGTGCCAGCAGACCCTCTAGCGGGGGTTACAATGAGCAGTTCTTC. Protein product: CASRPSSGGYNEQFF.

This chain links TRBV5-1 with TRBJ2-3; possible D gene TRBD2, 6 bases. Germline values: CDR1 SGHRS, CDR2 YFSETQ. This CDR3 is built from 19 residues. V shed 5 bases and J shed 2 bases, with 27 bases lying between them. CDR3 bases: TGCGCCAGCAGGAGGAATACCGGGCGGGGCGGTACTTCCACAGATACGCAGTATTTT. This gives the protein CASRRNTGRGGTSTDTQYF.

The V gene is TRBV4-1, the J gene TRBJ1-1; D might be TRBD1 (5 bases). CDR1 and CDR2 from the germline V gene are MGHRA and YSYEKL. The CDR3 spans 14 residues. The ends were cut back, 3 bases at V and 4 bases at J, with 12 bases in the middle. The CDR3 here is CASSHYQGVTEAFF. The DNA of the CDR3 is TGCGCCAGCAGCCATTACCAGGGTGTCACTGAAGCTTTCTTT.

This clonotype was seen a handful of times. V is TRBV7-9 and J is TRBJ2-1; tentative D call: TRBD2 (5 bases). This CDR3 is 14 amino acids long. CDR1 and CDR2 (germline): SEHNR, FQNEAQ (reference sequence). Trimming took 1 base from V and 7 from J, leaving 11 bases between them. CDR3 DNA: TGTGCCAGCAGCTTAGAGGGAGTGGCGAATGAGCAGTTCTTC. This codes for CASSLEGVANEQFF.

The chain carries TRBV20-1 and TRBJ1-1; 9 bases line up with TRBD1. With 1 base clipped from V and 10 bases from J, the junction kept 10 bases outside the gene matches. The CDR3 is 14 residues long. Germline CDR1 is DFQATT and CDR2 is SNEGSKA (reference sequence). DNA for the CDR3: TGCAGTGCTAGAGGGGGACAGGGAGTCTTAGGAGCTTTCTTT. Its protein product is CSARGGQGVLGAFF.

This clonotype was observed a few times. The V gene is TRBV5-1, the J gene TRBJ1-2; D remains ambiguous. CDR3 size: 13 residues. Per germline, CDR1 SGHRS and CDR2 YFSETQ. V shed 0 bases and J shed 4 bases, with 7 bases lying between them. The CDR3 nucleotides are TGCGCCAGCAGCTTGGCCTCGGCCTATGGCTACACCTTC. The encoded protein is CASSLASAYGYTF.

This chain connects TRBV27 to TRBJ2-5; D assignment may be TRBD1 or TRBD2 (6 bases each). V shed 2 bases and J shed 6 bases, with 10 bases lying between them. The CDR3 contains 13 residues. The germline V gene has CDR1 MNHEY and CDR2 SMNVEV (reference sequence). CDR3 nucleotide sequence: TGTGCCAGCAGTTTAAAGGGGGGCAAGACCCAGTACTTC. Its translation is CASSLKGGKTQYF.

The rearrangement uses TRBV20-1 and TRBJ2-5, with TRBD2 matching over 8 bases. The length of the CDR3 is 17 residues. V trimming: 3 bases; J trimming: 5 bases; junction bases outside the gene matches: 17. CDR1 is DFQATT, CDR2 SNEGSKA, per germline (reference sequence). Written as DNA, the CDR3 is TGCAGTGCTAGTTCGACGGGTAGCGGGGTACTTGGTGAGACCCAGTACTTC. Protein product: CSASSTGSGVLGETQYF.

This clonotype was observed a handful of times. The chain recombines TRBV4-2 with TRBJ2-2; 7 bases are a match to TRBD2. The CDR3 covers 16 residues. Germline CDR1 LGHNA, CDR2 YNFKEQ. V shed 1 base, J shed 3 bases, and the junction held 5 bases outside the gene matches. DNA for the CDR3: TGTGCCAGCAGCCAAGGGACTAGGGTGTACACCGGGGAGCTGTTTTTT. It codes for CASSQGTRVYTGELFF.

The CDR3 spells CASRSHNPGGATQYF. CDR3 bases: TGTGCCAGCAGGAGCCATAACCCAGGGGGGGCTACGCAGTATTTT. The chain is built from TRBV6-2 or TRBV6-3 and TRBJ2-3, with D perhaps given as TRBD1 or TRBD2 (7 bases each). Between the trimmed V and J ends, which lost 6 bases and 8 bases, there was a span of 21 bases. The CDR3 loop spans 15 amino acids. The V gene's germline CDR1 is MNHEY and CDR2 SVGEGT.